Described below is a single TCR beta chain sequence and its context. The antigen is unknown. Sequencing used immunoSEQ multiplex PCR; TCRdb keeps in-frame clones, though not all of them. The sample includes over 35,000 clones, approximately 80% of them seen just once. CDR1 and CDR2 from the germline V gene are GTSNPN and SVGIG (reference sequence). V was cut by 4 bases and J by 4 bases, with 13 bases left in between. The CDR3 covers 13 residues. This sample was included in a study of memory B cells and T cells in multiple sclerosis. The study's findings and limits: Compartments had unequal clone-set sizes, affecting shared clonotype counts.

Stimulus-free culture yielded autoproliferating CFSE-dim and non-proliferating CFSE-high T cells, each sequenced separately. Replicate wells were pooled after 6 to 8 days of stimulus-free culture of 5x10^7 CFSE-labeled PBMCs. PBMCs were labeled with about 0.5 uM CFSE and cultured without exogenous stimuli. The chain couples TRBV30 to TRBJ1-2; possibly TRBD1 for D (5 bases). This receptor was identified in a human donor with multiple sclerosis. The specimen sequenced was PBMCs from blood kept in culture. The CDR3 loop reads CAWTEGRSYGYTF. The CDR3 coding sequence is TGTGCCTGGACTGAGGGACGTTCCTATGGCTACACCTTC.